The 23 T cell receptor beta chains below come from one sample, sequenced in a study of OX40 agonist ivuxolimab in advanced cancers. The protocol used for the library was the immunoSEQ multiplex PCR assay. Sourced from immuneACCESS, this table was stored by TCRdb with only in-frame sequences that have V and J called. A share of the clones is absent; for the studies checked, an unresolved V gene accounts for under half, and the remainder has no known explanation. The sample table holds tens of thousands of clones, of which approximately 87% were seen once. Roughly 4.4% of the sample is taken by the ten largest. Here the sequenced sample was CD4+ or CD8+ T cells sorted from blood, taken in a trial of the OX40 agonist ivuxolimab. The receptors derive from an adult with an advanced solid tumor such as melanoma, head and neck, liver or kidney cancer.

This clone was counted once. The chain joins TRBV5-5 to TRBJ2-5, with 13 bases aligning to TRBD2. The germline V gene has CDR1 SGHKS and CDR2 YYEKEE (reference sequence). The CDR3 covers 17 residues. Losses at the gene ends were 0 bases for V and 1 base for J; bases not matched to a gene: 3. The CDR3 sequence: CASSLDGTSGAQETQYF. As DNA, the CDR3 is TGTGCCAGCAGCTTGGATGGGACTAGCGGGGCCCAAGAGACCCAGTACTTC. The complete variable domain, with remaining parts taken from reference TRBV5-5 and TRBJ2-5, reads DAGVTQSPTHLIKTRGQQVTLRCSPISGHKSVSWYQQVLGQGPQFIFQYYEKEERGRGNFPDRFSARQFPNYSSELNVNALLLGDSALYLCASSLDGTSGAQETQYFGPGTRLLVL.

The gene calls are TRBV5-6 and TRBJ2-1; a weak D match, TRBD2 (6 bases). The V end lost 2 bases, the J end lost 3 bases, and 9 bases lay between the germline ends. Germline CDR1 is SGHDT and CDR2 is YYEEEE. The CDR3 is 14 residues long. The CDR3 DNA sequence: TGTGCCAGCAGCTTAGTTAGCGGCTACAATGAGCAGTTCTTC. Its protein product is CASSLVSGYNEQFF.

V is TRBV6-1 and J is TRBJ1-5; 7 nucleotides line up with TRBD1. Per germline, CDR1 MNHNS and CDR2 SASEGT. Unmatched junction bases numbered 5, after V lost 3 bases and J lost 6 bases. The CDR3 extends over 14 amino acids. The CDR3 nucleotides read TGTGCCAGCAGTGAGGACAGGTTAGTTCAGCCCCAGCATTTT. Translated: CASSEDRLVQPQHF.

This sequence joins TRBV19 and TRBJ1-2; TRBD1 is a possible D gene (6 bases). CDR3 size: 14 residues. The V end lost 5 bases, the J end lost 1 base, and 11 bases lay between the germline ends. CDR1 and CDR2 from the germline V gene are LNHDA and SQIVND (reference sequence). The CDR3 sequence: CASSRAGVNYGYTF. Here the CDR3 DNA reads TGTGCCAGTAGTCGGGCAGGGGTTAACTATGGCTACACCTTC. The variable domain in full, with the rest retrieved from reference TRBV19 and TRBJ1-2, is DGGITQSPKYLFRKEGQNVTLSCEQNLNHDAMYWYRQDPGQGLRLIYYSQIVNDFQKGDIAEGYSVSREKKESFPLTVTSAQKNPTAFYLCASSRAGVNYGYTFGSGTRLTVV.

In regard to this clone: Additional DNA sequences in this sample encode the identical CDR3. The genes are TRBV9 and TRBJ1-1, with a tentative D call TRBD1 (5 bases). The CDR3 covers 13 residues. Germline V gene data show CDR1 as SGDLS and CDR2 as YYNGEE. Trimming cost V 4 bases and J 5 bases, with 12 bases left between them. CDR3 bases: TGTGCCAGCAGCCTGGGGGACGGGACTGAAGCTTTCTTT. Amino acid sequence: CASSLGDGTEAFF.

The chain carries TRBV6-5 and TRBJ2-1; D ambiguous. CDR1 MNHEY and CDR2 SVGAGI come from the germline V gene. The CDR3 totals 15 residues. The ends were cut back, 2 bases at V and 3 bases at J, with 11 bases in the middle. CDR3 coding DNA: TGTGCCAGCAGTTACAGACTTCCAGTCTACAATGAGCAGTTCTTC. This gives the protein CASSYRLPVYNEQFF.

This chain connects TRBV7-8 to TRBJ1-1; D ambiguous. V lost 4 bases, J lost 1 base, and 22 bases lay in between. The CDR3 is made up of 18 amino acids. CDR1 SGHVS and CDR2 FQNEAQ come from the germline V gene. This chain's CDR3 is CASSYPDGRRERNTEAFF. The CDR3 DNA sequence: TGTGCCAGCAGCTACCCAGACGGCAGGAGGGAGCGGAACACTGAAGCTTTCTTT. The complete variable domain, with remaining parts taken from reference TRBV7-8 and TRBJ1-1, reads GAGVSQSPRYKVAKRGQDVALRCDPISGHVSLFWYQQALGQGPEFLTYFQNEAQLDKSGLPSDRFFAERPEGSVSTLKIQRTQQEDSAVYLCASSYPDGRRERNTEAFFGQGTRLTVV.

J is TRBJ1-6 and V is TRBV27; TRBD1 matches at 7 bases. The CDR3 is 14 residues long. CDR1 is MNHEY and CDR2 is SMNVEV in the germline V gene (reference sequence). Germline trimming cut 6 bases from V and 6 bases from J; bases unmatched to any gene: 5. In nucleotides, the CDR3 is TGTGCCAGCAGACGGGACAGCTCTAATTCACCCCTCCACTTT. Translation gives CASRRDSSNSPLHF.

The chain joins TRBV9 to TRBJ1-1; D possibly corresponds to TRBD1 (6 bases). Germline V lookup: CDR1 SGDLS, CDR2 YYNGEE. V was pared by 4 bases and J by 5 bases, with 12 bases between. The CDR3 is 13 amino acids. CDR3 sequence reads: CASSRGAGTEAFF. For the CDR3, the DNA is TGTGCCAGCAGCCGGGGGGCAGGAACTGAAGCTTTCTTT.

The chain is built from TRBV15 and TRBJ1-3; TRBD1 is a possible D gene (6 bases). The length of the CDR3 is 15 residues. Looked up from germline, CDR1 is LNHNV and CDR2 is YYDKDF (reference sequence). Trimming left V 3 bases short and J 0 bases short, with 9 bases between. The CDR3: CATSSGQSSGNTIYF. CDR3 bases: TGTGCCACCAGCAGTGGACAGAGCTCTGGAAACACCATATATTTT.

The rearrangement uses TRBV4-2 and TRBJ2-6; D not certain. The CDR3 is made up of 15 amino acids. Trimming stripped 0 bases from V and 0 bases from J, with 3 bases between. The germline V gene has CDR1 LGHNA and CDR2 YNFKEQ. The CDR3 loop is CASSQEGSGANVLTF. The DNA of the CDR3 is TGTGCCAGCAGCCAAGAGGGCTCTGGGGCCAACGTCCTGACTTTC.

J is TRBJ1-2 and V is TRBV11-3, with D maybe TRBD1 (6 bases). The germline V gene encodes CDR1 SGHNT and CDR2 YENEEA. V lost 5 bases, J lost 5 bases, and 24 bases lay in between. The CDR3 length is 17 residues. Here the CDR3 DNA reads TGTGCCAGCAGCCCTGGGTTTACAGGGCCCCCTAGATATGGCTACACCTTC. Protein product: CASSPGFTGPPRYGYTF.

The V and J genes are TRBV10-2 and TRBJ2-7; the match to TRBD2 covers 8 bases. With V trimmed by 8 bases and J by 3 bases, 6 bases remained unmatched. The CDR3 sequence is 13 residues long. Germline CDR1 WSHSY, CDR2 SAAADI. CDR3 residues: CASCSGTSYEQYF. The CDR3 nucleotides are TGCGCCAGCTGTTCCGGGACTAGCTACGAGCAGTACTTC.

The rearrangement joins TRBV7-2 to TRBJ2-7; TRBD2 aligns across 11 bases. There are 16 residues in the CDR3. The V gene's germline CDR1 is SGHTA and CDR2 FQGNSA. J gave up 4 bases and V 5 bases, and 10 bases lay outside the gene matches. The CDR3 sequence is CASSPNSGGASYEQYF. In DNA, the CDR3 is TGTGCCAGCAGCCCAAATAGCGGGGGGGCTTCTTACGAGCAGTACTTC.

The chain employs TRBV2 and TRBJ2-2; no clear D gene. The CDR3 extends over 13 amino acids. Germline lookup yields CDR1 SNHLY and CDR2 FYNNEI. V was pared by 8 bases and J by 4 bases, with 11 bases between. The DNA for the CDR3 is TGTGCCAGCGGGGTACTCCCCACCGGGGAGCTGTTTTTT. Protein: CASGVLPTGELFF.

The chain uses TRBV11-2 and TRBJ2-1, with 8 bases aligning to TRBD1. Trimming removed 1 base from V and 9 bases from J; junction bases left unmatched: 5. There are 14 residues in the CDR3. The germline gives CDR1 SGHAT, CDR2 FQNNGV. This CDR3 reads CASSLGTGSIEQFF. CDR3 in DNA: TGTGCCAGCAGCTTAGGGACAGGGAGCATTGAGCAGTTCTTC.

The J gene is TRBJ1-2, the V gene TRBV19; maybe TRBD1 (6 bases). Germline CDR1 LNHDA, CDR2 SQIVND (reference sequence). The CDR3 has 17 residues. V was trimmed by 4 bases and J by 2 bases, leaving 20 bases between them. The CDR3 DNA is TGTGCCAGTAGTACAATCCCCGGACAGCCCAACAACTATGGCTACACCTTC. It yields the protein CASSTIPGQPNNYGYTF.

This clone has just a few counts. The gene calls are TRBV27 and TRBJ2-7, with a weak D call TRBD2 (7 bases). There are 12 residues in the CDR3. The germline CDR1 and CDR2 sequences are MNHEY and SMNVEV (reference sequence). Deletions cut 5 bases from V and 7 bases from J, with 12 bases between. DNA of the CDR3: TGTGCCAGCAGTGGGGGGGGCGGGGAGCAGTACTTC. This encodes CASSGGGGEQYF.

CDR3 sequence: CASSEYGVAGADTQYF. The CDR3 coding sequence is TGTGCCAGCAGTGAATACGGCGTGGCGGGGGCAGATACGCAGTATTTT. The gene calls are TRBV25-1 and TRBJ2-3; 7 bases are a match to TRBD2. V lost 0 bases and J lost 4; bases outside the gene matches: 7. The CDR3 runs to 16 residues. Germline V gene sequence: CDR1 MGHDK, CDR2 SYGVNS.

This rearrangement joins TRBV6-5 to TRBJ2-2; D ambiguous. Looked up from germline, CDR1 is MNHEY and CDR2 is SVGAGI. V lost 2 bases and J 1 base, leaving 5 bases between the germline ends. The CDR3 sequence is 14 residues long. The CDR3 nucleotides read TGTGCCAGCAGTTACGAGCAGAACACCGGGGAGCTGTTTTTT. This encodes CASSYEQNTGELFF.

This chain links TRBV28 with TRBJ1-2; D call uncertain. The CDR3 sequence is 13 residues long. Germline assignment: CDR1 MDHEN and CDR2 SYDVKM. V was clipped by 6 bases and J by 4 bases, with 12 bases between them. The CDR3 DNA is TGTGCCAGCAGCCCCCACGGGTTCTATGGCTACACCTTC. Its translation is CASSPHGFYGYTF.

The V and J genes are TRBV10-3 and TRBJ1-5; possible D gene TRBD1, 5 bases. The CDR3 is 13 residues long. Germline loops: CDR1 ENHRY, CDR2 SYGVKD. The V gene lost 2 bases and the J gene lost 4 bases, with 6 bases spanning the gap. This chain's CDR3 is CAISEDRNQPQHF. The DNA of the CDR3 is TGTGCCATCAGTGAGGACAGAAATCAGCCCCAGCATTTT.

This chain joins TRBV7-8 and TRBJ2-7, with D perhaps matching TRBD2 (6 bases). The CDR3 covers 16 residues. CDR1 SGHVS and CDR2 FQNEAQ come from the germline V gene. V lost 5 bases to trimming and J lost 0 bases, with 17 bases between them. The CDR3, as DNA: TGTGCCAGCAGCCCAACCGCGGGATCCCGCTCCTACGAGCAGTACTTC. Its translation: CASSPTAGSRSYEQYF.